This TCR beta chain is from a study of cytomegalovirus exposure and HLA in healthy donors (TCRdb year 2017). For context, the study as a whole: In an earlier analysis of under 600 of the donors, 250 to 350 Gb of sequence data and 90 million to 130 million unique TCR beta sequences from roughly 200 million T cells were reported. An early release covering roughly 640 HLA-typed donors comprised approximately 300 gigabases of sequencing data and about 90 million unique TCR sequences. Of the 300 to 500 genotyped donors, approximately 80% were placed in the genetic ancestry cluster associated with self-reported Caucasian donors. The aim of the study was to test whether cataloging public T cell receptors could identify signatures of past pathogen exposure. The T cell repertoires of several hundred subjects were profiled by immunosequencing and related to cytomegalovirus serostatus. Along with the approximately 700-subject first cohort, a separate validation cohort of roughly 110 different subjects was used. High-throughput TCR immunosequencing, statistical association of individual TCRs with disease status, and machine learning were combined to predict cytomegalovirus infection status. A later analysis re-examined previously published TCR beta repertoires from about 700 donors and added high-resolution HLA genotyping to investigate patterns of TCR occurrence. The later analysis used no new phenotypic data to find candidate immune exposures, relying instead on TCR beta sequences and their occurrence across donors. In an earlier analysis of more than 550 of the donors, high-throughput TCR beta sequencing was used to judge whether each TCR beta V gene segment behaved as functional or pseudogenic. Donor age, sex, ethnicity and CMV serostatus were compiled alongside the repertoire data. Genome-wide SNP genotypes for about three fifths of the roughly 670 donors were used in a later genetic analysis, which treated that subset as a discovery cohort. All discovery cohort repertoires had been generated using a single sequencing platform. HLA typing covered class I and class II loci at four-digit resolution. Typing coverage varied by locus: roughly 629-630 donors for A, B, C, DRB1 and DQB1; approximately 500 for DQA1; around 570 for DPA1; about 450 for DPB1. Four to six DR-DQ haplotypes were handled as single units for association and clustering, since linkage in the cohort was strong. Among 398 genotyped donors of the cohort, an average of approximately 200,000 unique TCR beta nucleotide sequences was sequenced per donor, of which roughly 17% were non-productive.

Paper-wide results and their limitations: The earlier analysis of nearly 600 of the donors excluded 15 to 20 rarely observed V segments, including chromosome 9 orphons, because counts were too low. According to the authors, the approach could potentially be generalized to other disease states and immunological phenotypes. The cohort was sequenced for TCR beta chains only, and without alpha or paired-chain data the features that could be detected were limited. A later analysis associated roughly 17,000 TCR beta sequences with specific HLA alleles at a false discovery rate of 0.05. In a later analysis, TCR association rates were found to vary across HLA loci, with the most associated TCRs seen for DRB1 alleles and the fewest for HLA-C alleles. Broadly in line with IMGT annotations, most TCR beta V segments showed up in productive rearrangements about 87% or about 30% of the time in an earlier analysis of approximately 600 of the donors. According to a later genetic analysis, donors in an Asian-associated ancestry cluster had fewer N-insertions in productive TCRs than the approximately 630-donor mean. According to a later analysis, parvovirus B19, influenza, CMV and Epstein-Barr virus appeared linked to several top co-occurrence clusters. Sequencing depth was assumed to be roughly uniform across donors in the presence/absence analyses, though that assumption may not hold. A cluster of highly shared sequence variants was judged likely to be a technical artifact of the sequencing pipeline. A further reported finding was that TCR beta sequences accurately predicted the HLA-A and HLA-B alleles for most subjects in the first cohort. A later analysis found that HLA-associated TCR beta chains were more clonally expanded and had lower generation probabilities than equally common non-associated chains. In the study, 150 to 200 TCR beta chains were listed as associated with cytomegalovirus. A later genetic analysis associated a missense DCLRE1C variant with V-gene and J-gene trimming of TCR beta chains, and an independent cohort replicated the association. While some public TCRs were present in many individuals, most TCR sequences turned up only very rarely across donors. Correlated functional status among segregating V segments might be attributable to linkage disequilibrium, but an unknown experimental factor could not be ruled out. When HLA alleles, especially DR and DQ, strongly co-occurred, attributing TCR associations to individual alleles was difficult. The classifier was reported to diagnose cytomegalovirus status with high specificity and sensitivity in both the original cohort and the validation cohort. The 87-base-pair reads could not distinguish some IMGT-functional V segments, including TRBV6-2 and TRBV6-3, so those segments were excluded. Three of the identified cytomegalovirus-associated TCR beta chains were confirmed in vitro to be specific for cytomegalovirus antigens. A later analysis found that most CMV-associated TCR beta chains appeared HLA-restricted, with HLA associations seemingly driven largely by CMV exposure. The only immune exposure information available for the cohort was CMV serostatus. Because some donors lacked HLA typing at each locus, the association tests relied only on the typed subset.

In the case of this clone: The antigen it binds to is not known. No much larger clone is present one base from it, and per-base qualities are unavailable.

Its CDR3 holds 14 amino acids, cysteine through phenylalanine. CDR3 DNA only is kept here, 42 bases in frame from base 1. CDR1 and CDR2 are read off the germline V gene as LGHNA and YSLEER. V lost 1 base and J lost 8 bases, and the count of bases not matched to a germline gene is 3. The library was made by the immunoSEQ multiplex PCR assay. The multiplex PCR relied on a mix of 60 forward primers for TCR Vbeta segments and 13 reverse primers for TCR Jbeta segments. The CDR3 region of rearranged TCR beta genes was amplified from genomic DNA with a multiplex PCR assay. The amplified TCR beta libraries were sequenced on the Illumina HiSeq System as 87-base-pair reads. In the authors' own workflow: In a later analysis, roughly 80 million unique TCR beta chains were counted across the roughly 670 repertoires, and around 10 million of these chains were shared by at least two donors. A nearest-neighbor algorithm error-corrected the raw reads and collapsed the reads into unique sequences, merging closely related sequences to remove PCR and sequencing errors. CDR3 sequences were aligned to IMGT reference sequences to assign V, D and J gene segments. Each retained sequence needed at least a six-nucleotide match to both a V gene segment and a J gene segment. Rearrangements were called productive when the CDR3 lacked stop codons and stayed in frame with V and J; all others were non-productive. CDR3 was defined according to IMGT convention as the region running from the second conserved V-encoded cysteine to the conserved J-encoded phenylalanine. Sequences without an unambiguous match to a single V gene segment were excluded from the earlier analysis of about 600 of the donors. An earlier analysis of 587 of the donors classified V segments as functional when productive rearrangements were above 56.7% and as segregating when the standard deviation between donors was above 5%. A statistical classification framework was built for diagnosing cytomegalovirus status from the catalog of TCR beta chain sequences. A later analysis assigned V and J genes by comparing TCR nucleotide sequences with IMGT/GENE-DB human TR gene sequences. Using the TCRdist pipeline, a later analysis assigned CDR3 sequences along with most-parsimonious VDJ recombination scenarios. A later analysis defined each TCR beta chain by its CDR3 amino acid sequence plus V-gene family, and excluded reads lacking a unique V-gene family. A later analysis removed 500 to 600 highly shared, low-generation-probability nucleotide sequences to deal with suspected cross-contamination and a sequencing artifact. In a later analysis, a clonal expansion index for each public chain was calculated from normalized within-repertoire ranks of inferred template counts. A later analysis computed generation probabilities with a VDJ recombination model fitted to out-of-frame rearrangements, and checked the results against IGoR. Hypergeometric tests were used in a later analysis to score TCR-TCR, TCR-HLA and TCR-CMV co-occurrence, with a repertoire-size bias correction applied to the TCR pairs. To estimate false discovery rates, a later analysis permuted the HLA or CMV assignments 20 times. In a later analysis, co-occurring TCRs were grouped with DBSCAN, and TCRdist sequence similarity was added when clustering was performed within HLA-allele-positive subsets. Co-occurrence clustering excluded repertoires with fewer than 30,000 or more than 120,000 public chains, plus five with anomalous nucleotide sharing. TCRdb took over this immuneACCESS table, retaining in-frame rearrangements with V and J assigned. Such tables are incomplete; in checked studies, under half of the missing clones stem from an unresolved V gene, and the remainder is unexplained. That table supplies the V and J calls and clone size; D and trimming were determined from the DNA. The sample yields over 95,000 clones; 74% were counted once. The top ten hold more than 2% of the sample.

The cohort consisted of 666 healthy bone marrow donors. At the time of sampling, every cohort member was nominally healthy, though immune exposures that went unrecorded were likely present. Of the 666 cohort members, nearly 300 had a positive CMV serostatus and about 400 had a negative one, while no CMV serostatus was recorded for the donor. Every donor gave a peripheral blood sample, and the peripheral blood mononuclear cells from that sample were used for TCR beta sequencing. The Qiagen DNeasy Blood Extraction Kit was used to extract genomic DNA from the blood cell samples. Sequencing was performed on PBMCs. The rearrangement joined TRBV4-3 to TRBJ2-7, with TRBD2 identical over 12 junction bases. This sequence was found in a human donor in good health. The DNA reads TGCGCCAGCAGCCAAGTCCTAGCGGGGGGGAAGCAGTACTTC. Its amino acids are CASSQVLAGGKQYF.